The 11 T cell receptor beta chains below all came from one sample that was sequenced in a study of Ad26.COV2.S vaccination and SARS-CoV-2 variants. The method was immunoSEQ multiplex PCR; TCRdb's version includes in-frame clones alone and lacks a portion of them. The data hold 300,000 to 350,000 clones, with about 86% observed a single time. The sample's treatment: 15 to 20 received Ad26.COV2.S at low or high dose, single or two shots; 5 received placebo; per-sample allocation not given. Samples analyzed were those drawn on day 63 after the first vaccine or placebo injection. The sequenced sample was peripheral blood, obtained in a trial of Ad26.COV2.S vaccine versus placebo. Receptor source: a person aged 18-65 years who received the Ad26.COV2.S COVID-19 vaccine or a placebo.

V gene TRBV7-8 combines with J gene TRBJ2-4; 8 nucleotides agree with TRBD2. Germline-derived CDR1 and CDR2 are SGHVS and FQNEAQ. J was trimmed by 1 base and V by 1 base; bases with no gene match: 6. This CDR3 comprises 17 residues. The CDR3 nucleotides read TGTGCCAGCAGCTTAGAAGGTAGCGGGGACGCCAAAAACATTCAGTACTTC. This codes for CASSLEGSGDAKNIQYF.

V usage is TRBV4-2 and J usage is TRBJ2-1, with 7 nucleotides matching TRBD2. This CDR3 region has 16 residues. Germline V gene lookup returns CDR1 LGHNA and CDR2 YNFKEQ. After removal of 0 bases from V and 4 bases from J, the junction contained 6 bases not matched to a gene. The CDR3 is CASSQDVGLQYNEQFF. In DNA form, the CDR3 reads TGTGCCAGCAGCCAAGATGTGGGACTACAATACAATGAGCAGTTCTTC.

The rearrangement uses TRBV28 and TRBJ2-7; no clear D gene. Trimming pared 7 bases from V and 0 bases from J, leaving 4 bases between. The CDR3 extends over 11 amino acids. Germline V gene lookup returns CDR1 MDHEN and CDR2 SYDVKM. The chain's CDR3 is CASKSSYEQYF. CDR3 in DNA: TGTGCCAGCAAGAGCTCCTACGAGCAGTACTTC.

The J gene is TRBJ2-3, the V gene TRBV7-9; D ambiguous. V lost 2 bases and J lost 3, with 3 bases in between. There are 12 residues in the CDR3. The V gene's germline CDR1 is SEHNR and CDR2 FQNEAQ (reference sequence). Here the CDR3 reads CASSLLTDTQYF. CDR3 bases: TGTGCCAGCAGCTTACTAACAGATACGCAGTATTTT.

The CDR3 DNA reads as TGCGCCAGCAGTAAAAGCCCCGGGAACCCATATGGCTACACCTTC. This sequence encodes CASSKSPGNPYGYTF. J is TRBJ1-2 and V is TRBV10-2; no reliable D call. Germline CDR1 and CDR2: WSHSY and SAAADI. V was trimmed by 5 bases and J by 5 bases, leaving 18 bases between them. This CDR3 is built from 15 residues.

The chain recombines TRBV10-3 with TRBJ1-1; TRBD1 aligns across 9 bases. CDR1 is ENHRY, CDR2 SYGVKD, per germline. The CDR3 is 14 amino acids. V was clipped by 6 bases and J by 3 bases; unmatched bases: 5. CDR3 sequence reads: CAISGQGLDTEAFF. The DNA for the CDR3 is TGTGCCATCAGCGGACAGGGGTTGGACACTGAAGCTTTCTTT.

The chain's CDR3 is CSVEGGVSGANVLTF. The CDR3 nucleotides read TGCAGCGTTGAAGGCGGGGTCTCTGGGGCCAACGTCCTGACTTTC. The chain has TRBV29-1 and TRBJ2-6; TRBD2 is a possible D gene (6 bases). In germline, CDR1 is SQVTM, CDR2 ANQGSEA. CDR3 length: 15 residues. V lost 1 base and J 0 bases, leaving 7 bases between the germline ends.

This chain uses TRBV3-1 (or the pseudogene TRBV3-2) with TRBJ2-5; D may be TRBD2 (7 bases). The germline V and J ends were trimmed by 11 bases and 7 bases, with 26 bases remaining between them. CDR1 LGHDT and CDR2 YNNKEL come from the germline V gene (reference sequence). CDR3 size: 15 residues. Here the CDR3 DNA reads TGTGCCCGCGCCACGACGGGGGGCTCGGGGGGGACCCAGTACTTC. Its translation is CARATTGGSGGTQYF.

CDR3 protein: CSARAGQGIYEQYF. DNA of the CDR3: TGCAGCGCCAGAGCGGGACAGGGTATCTACGAGCAGTACTTC. This chain joins TRBV29-1 and TRBJ2-7, with 9 bases fitting TRBD1. In germline, CDR1 is SQVTM, CDR2 ANQGSEA. The V and J ends lost 7 bases and 3 bases, in that order; junction bases with no gene match: 10. The CDR3 is 14 residues long.

The CDR3 loop is CASSPQAYGNTGELFF. The CDR3 DNA reads TGCGCCAGCAGCCCACAGGCGTACGGGAACACCGGGGAGCTGTTTTTT. The chain uses TRBV4-3 and TRBJ2-2, with D possibly being TRBD1 (5 bases). Germline V CDR1 and CDR2: LGHNA, YSLEER. The CDR3 totals 16 residues. V was trimmed by 4 bases and J by 1 base, leaving 13 bases between them.

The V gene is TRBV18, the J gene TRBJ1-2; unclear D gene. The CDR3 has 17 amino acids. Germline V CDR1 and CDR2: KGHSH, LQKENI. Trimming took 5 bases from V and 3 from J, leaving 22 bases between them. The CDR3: CASSSIGQASSDYGYTF. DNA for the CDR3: TGTGCCAGCTCATCAATCGGGCAGGCGTCTTCGGACTATGGCTACACCTTC.